Included here is one TCR beta chain sequence, with context. The assay was immunoSEQ multiplex PCR, and TCRdb's table has in-frame clones only and misses some. Here the sample spans approximately 11,000 clones, approximately 63% being singletons. The data were obtained in a study of OX40 agonist ivuxolimab in advanced cancers. For the study at large: The study enrolled dose-escalation patients with hepatocellular carcinoma, melanoma, renal cell or head and neck cancer. Partial responses were achieved by three patients, one with hepatocellular carcinoma and two with cutaneous melanoma.

The sequenced sample was CD4+ or CD8+ T cells sorted from blood, obtained in a trial of the OX40 agonist ivuxolimab. The receptor was isolated from an adult with an advanced solid tumor such as melanoma, head and neck, liver or kidney cancer.

The CDR3 region has the DNA TGTGCCAGCAGCCTTTTAGGACAGGGCGGTTCACCCCTCCACTTT. This encodes CASSLLGQGGSPLHF. The chain combines TRBV5-4 with TRBJ1-6; TRBD1 matches 8 bases. Germline V gene sequence: CDR1 SGHNT, CDR2 YYREEE (reference sequence). This CDR3 contains 15 residues. V lost 4 bases, J lost 9 bases, and 9 bases stayed unmatched.